This T cell receptor (beta chain) was sequenced for a study of cytomegalovirus exposure and HLA in healthy donors. In the PCR, 60 Vbeta and 13 Jbeta primers were used. This table comes from immunoSEQ multiplex PCR, and its TCRdb copy is limited to in-frame clones, with some not included. The sample shows about 88,000 clones, approximately 90% of them seen only once. Trimming left V 2 bases short and J 6 bases short, with 3 bases between. Per the germline V gene, CDR1 is MNHNY and CDR2 is SVGAGI (reference sequence). The CDR3 is made up of 11 amino acids. Specimen: PBMCs. The J gene is TRBJ2-3, the V gene TRBV6-6; D is uncertain. The clonotype originates from a man younger than 35 in good health and CMV-seronegative. The DNA for the CDR3 is TGTGCCAGCAGTTACGGCGATACGCAGTATTTT. Protein product: CASSYGDTQYF.